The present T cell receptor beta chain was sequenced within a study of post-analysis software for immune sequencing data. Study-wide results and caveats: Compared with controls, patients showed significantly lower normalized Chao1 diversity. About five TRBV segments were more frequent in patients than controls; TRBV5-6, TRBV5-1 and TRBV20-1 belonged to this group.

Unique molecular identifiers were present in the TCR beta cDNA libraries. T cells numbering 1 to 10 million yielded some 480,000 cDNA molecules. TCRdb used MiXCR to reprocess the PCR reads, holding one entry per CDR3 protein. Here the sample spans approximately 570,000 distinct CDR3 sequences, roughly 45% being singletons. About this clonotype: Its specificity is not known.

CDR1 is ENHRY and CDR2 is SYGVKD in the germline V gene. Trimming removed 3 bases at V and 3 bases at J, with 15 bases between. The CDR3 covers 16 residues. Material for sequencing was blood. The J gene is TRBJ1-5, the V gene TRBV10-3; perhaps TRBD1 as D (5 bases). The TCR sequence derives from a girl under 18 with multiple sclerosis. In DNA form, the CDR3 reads TGTGCCATCAGTGAAGGGAGGGGAGGGAACAATCAGCCCCAGCATTTT. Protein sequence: CAISEGRGGNNQPQHF.